This T cell receptor beta chain was profiled in a study of blood T cell repertoires in COVID-19. CDR1 SSHAT and CDR2 FNYEAQ come from the germline V gene (reference sequence). This CDR3 comprises 17 residues. Per the original data handling: Researchers report that nucleated cell counts were estimated from reference gene primer amplification. Libraries were prepared by immunoSEQ multiplex PCR; TCRdb keeps only in-frame clonotypes and omits some of them. From that table come the V and J calls and clone size; the DNA was used to work out D and trimming. The repertoire holds approximately 230,000 clones, with about nine tenths as singletons. Of note for this clone: Germline is not matched at one junction end, which may reflect a read error.

Input material: PBMCs or T cells enriched from blood (not recorded which). The sequence was collected from a woman in her twenties or thirties with acute COVID-19. The chain links TRBV7-7 to TRBJ2-5; 13 bases line up with TRBD2. CDR3 sequence reads: CASSPFRLAGGQETQYF. CDR3 coding DNA: TGTGCTAGCAGTCCATTCCGACTAGCGGGAGGACAAGAGACCCAGTACTTC.